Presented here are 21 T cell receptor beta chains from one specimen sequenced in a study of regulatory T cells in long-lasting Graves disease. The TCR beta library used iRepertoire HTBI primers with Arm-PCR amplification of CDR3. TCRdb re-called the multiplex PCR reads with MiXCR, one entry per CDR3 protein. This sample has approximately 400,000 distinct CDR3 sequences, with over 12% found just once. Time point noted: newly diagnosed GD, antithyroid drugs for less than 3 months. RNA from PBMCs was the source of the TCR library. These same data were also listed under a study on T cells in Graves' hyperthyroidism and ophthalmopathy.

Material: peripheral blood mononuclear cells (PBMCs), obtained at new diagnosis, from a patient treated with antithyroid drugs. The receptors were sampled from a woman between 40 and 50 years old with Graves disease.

CDR3 bases: TGTGCCAGCAGTTACGTTGGCCACATGAACACTGAAGCTTTCTTT. The encoded protein is CASSYVGHMNTEAFF. The rearrangement links TRBV6-5 to TRBJ1-1; unclear D gene. Trimming cost V 2 bases and J 0 bases, with 10 bases left between them. CDR3 length: 15 amino acids. Germline assignment: CDR1 MNHEY and CDR2 SVGAGI.

CDR3 nucleotides: TGTGCCAGCTCACCACCGAAGGTTTCATGGCAGTACTTC. This codes for CASSPPKVSWQYF. The rearrangement uses TRBV18 and TRBJ2-7; D not resolved. Trimming stripped 0 bases from V and 9 bases from J, with 12 bases between. The CDR3 consists of 13 residues. Per the germline V gene, CDR1 is KGHSH and CDR2 is LQKENI. The whole variable domain, filled in from reference TRBV18 and TRBJ2-7, reads NAGVMQNPRHLVRRRGQEARLRCSPMKGHSHVYWYRQLPEEGLKFMVYLQKENIIDESGMPKERFSAEFPKEGPSILRIQQVVRGDSAAYFCASSPPKVSWQYFGPGTRLTVT.

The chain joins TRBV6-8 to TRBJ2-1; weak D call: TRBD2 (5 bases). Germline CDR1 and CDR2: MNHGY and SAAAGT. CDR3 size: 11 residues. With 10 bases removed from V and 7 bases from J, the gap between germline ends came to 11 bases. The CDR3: CATREKNEQFF. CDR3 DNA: TGTGCCACTCGGGAAAAGAATGAGCAGTTCTTC.

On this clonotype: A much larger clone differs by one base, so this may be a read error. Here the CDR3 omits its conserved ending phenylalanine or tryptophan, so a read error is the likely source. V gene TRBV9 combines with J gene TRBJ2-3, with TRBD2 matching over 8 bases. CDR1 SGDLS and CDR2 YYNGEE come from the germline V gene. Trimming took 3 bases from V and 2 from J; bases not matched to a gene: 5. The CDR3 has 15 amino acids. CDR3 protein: CASSAGTSYTDTQYV. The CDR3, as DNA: TGTGCCAGCAGCGCCGGGACTAGTTACACAGATACGCAGTATGTT.

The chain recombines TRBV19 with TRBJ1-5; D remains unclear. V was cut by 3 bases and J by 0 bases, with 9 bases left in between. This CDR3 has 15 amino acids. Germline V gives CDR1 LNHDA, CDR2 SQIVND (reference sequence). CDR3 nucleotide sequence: TGTGCCAGTAGTATGGGGAGGAATAGCAATCAGCCCCAGCATTTT. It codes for CASSMGRNSNQPQHF. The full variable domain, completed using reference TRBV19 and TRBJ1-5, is DGGITQSPKYLFRKEGQNVTLSCEQNLNHDAMYWYRQDPGQGLRLIYYSQIVNDFQKGDIAEGYSVSREKKESFPLTVTSAQKNPTAFYLCASSMGRNSNQPQHFGDGTRLSIL.

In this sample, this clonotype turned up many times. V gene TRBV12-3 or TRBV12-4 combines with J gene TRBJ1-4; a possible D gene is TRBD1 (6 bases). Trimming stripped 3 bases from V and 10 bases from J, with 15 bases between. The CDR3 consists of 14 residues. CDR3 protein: CASSFSRGTVKLFF. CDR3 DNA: TGTGCCAGCAGTTTTTCCAGGGGTACGGTAAAACTGTTTTTT.

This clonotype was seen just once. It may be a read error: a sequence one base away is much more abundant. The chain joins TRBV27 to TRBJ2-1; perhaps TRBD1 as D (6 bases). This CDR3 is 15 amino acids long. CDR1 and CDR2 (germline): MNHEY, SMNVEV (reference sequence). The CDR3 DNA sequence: TGTGCCAGCGGTTTAATTGGGGGCTTTGGAGATGAGCAGTTCTTC. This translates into CASGLIGGFGDEQFF.

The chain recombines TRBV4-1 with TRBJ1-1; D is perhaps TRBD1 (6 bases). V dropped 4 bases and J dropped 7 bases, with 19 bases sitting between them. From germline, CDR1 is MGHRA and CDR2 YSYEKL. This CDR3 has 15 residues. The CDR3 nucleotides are TGCGCCAGCAGCCCCCGTGGGGGGGCTCGCGGTGAAGCTTTCTTT. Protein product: CASSPRGGARGEAFF.

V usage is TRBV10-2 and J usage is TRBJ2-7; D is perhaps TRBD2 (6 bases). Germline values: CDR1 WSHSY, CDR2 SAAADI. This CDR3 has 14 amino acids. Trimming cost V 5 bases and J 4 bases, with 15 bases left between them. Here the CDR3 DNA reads TGCGCCAGCAGTCCCGGGGGTAACAGGTACGAGCAGTACTTC. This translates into CASSPGGNRYEQYF.

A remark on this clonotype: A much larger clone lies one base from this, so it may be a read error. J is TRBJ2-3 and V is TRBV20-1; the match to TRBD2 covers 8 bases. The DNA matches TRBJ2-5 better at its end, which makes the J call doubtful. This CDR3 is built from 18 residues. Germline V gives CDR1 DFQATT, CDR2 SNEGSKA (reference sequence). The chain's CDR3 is CSARDRIAGSASSKTQYF. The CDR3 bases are TGCAGTGCTAGAGATCGAATAGCGGGATCGGCTAGTAGTAAGACCCAGTACTTC.

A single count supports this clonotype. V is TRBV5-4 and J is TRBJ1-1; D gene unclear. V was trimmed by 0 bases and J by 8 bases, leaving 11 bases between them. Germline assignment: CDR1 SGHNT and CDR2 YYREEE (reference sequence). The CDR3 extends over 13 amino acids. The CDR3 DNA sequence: TGTGCCAGCAGCTTGGTTGAAGTGACCGAAGCTTTCTTT. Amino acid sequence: CASSLVEVTEAFF.

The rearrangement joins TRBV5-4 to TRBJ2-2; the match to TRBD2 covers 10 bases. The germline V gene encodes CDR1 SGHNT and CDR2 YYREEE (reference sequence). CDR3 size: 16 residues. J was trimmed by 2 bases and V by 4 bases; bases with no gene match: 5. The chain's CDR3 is CASSLPSGRNTGELFF. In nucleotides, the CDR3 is TGTGCCAGCAGCCTCCCTAGCGGGAGAAACACCGGGGAGCTGTTTTTT.

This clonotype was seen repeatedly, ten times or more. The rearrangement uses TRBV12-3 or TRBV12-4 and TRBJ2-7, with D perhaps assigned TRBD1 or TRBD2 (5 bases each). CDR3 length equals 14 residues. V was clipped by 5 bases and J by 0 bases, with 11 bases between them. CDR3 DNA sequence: TGTGCCAGCAGTCCGGGACCCGCCTCCTACGAGCAGTACTTC. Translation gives CASSPGPASYEQYF.

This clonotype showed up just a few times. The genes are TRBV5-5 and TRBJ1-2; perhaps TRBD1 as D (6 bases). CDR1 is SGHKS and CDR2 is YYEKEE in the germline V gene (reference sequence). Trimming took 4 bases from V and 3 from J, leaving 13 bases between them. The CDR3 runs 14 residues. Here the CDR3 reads CASSTEDSYYGYTF. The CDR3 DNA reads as TGTGCCAGCAGCACCGAGGACAGCTACTATGGCTACACCTTC.

The CDR3 here is CASSLVLAGVSSSYEQYF. In DNA, the CDR3 is TGTGCCAGCAGTTTAGTACTAGCGGGAGTTAGCAGCTCCTACGAGCAGTACTTC. V usage is TRBV28 and J usage is TRBJ2-3, with 11 bases fitting TRBD2. Matching the DNA end better, TRBJ2-7 makes the J call doubtful. Germline loops: CDR1 MDHEN, CDR2 SYDVKM. The CDR3 has 18 amino acids.

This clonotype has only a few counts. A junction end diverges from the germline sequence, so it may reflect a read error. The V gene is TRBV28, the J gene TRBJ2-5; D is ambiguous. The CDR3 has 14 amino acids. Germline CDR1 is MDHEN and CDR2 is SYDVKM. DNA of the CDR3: TGTGCCAGCAGTTTATTGGCCAGGTCTACTGCGCAACTATTC. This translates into CASSLLARSTAQLF.

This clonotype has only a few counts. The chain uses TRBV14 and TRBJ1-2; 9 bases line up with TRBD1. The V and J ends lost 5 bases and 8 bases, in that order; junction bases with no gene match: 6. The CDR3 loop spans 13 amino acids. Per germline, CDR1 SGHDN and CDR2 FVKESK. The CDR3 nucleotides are TGTGCCAGCAGCACCCGGACAGGGGACGGCTACACCTTC. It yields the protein CASSTRTGDGYTF.

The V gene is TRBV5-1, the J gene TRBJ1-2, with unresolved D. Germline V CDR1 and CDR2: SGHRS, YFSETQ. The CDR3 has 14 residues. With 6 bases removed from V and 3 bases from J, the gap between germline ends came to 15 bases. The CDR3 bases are TGCGCCAGCACCCGCGGGGAGTTTCACTATGGCTACACCTTC. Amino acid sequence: CASTRGEFHYGYTF.

In nucleotides, the CDR3 is TGTGCCAGCAGGAAACCCCAGACAAACTATGGCTACACCTTC. Encoded protein: CASRKPQTNYGYTF. The rearrangement uses TRBV6-1 and TRBJ1-2, with D uncertain. The CDR3 covers 14 residues. The V gene lost 6 bases and the J gene lost 2 bases, with 13 bases spanning the gap. Germline loops: CDR1 MNHNS, CDR2 SASEGT.

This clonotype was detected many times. CDR3 residues: CASSWTSGSPNEQFF. DNA for the CDR3: TGTGCCAGCAGCTGGACTAGCGGGAGTCCCAATGAGCAGTTCTTC. This chain links TRBV11-2 with TRBJ2-1; 13 nucleotides agree with TRBD2. CDR1 SGHAT and CDR2 FQNNGV come from the germline V gene. The CDR3 runs to 15 residues. The V gene end was trimmed by 4 bases and the J gene end by 6 bases; junction bases not matched to a gene: 3.

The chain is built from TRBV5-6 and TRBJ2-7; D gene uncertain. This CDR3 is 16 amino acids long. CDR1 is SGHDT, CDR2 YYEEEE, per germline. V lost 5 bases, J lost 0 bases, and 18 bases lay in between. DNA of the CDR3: TGTGCCAGCAGAACCTTCGGCCCGGCTAGCTCCTACGAGCAGTACTTC. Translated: CASRTFGPASSYEQYF.